This passage covers 5 T cell receptor beta chains from one sample sequenced in a study of T cells after yellow fever vaccination (dated by TCRdb to between 2018 and 2020). The library came from 5' RACE. Sequencer: Illumina HiSeq 2500. TCRdb took the public reads, trimmed them with fastp at Q25, ran MiXCR for clone calling and kept in-frame beta chains. When rows share a CDR3 protein, they turn into one entry using the most common DNA and genes. The sample includes just under 600,000 distinct CDR3 sequences, with 13% observed a single time. Of the sample, more than 12% falls within the top ten clones. In the paper's terms, the treatment or condition label means: live attenuated yellow fever vaccine strain. The specimen was PBMCs, collected on the day of the yellow fever booster vaccination. The receptors were sampled from a man aged 25 to 45 who received the YFV17D yellow fever vaccine.

This chain connects TRBV11-3 to TRBJ2-7; D is possibly TRBD2 (6 bases). Germline CDR1 reads SGHNT; CDR2 reads YENEEA. The CDR3 is 15 residues long. V lost 3 bases and J 3 bases, leaving 15 bases between the germline ends. Written as DNA, the CDR3 is TGTGCCAGCAGCTTGTTTGGCGGGGAGAACTACGAGCAGTACTTC. The encoded protein is CASSLFGGENYEQYF.

This clonotype has only a few counts. The chain has TRBV12-3 or TRBV12-4 and TRBJ2-5; D might be TRBD2 (7 bases). V lost 7 bases to trimming and J lost 4 bases, with 25 bases between them. This CDR3 has 17 amino acids. CDR3 in DNA: TGTGCCAGCACTTATACCGGGGCAGGGGACTATTTAGAGACCCAGTACTTC. This sequence encodes CASTYTGAGDYLETQYF.

At least ten counts were recorded for this clonotype. This rearrangement joins TRBV18 to TRBJ2-2; a weak D match, TRBD1 (6 bases). Trimming took 4 bases from V and 1 from J, leaving 10 bases between them. The CDR3 loop spans 15 amino acids. Looked up from germline, CDR1 is KGHSH and CDR2 is LQKENI. DNA for the CDR3: TGTGCCAGCTCACTAACGGGACAGAACACCGGGGAGCTGTTTTTT. Amino acids: CASSLTGQNTGELFF.

CDR3 sequence (DNA): TGTGCCAGCAGCTTCCGGACAGGCGGGTCGGGCGGCTACACCTTC. Its translation: CASSFRTGGSGGYTF. The V gene is TRBV7-6, the J gene TRBJ1-2, with TRBD1 matching over 7 bases. V shed 3 bases and J 8 bases; nucleotides not matched to a gene: 12. From germline, CDR1 is SGHVS and CDR2 FNYEAQ. The CDR3 extends over 15 amino acids.

The CDR3 DNA follows: TGTGCCAGCAGTTTTCCCCGACTAGCAATAGCCTCCTACGAGCAGTACTTC. As protein: CASSFPRLAIASYEQYF. J is TRBJ2-7 and V is TRBV27, with 7 bases aligning to TRBD2. The CDR3 sequence is 17 residues long. J gave up 0 bases and V 3 bases, and 11 bases lay outside the gene matches. Germline CDR1 MNHEY, CDR2 SMNVEV (reference sequence).